In this sample, the clone carrying this T cell receptor beta chain turned up many times. Germline and junction disagree at one end, which may indicate a read error. The CDR3 end is not reached by the read, which stops 3 residues before it; the germline J gene fills it in. The data originate from a study of T cell clonality in common variable immunodeficiency. Caucasian heritage predominated among both patients and controls. Each donor provided about 4.5 to 9 ml of heparinized whole blood. Germline CDR1 SSHAT, CDR2 FNYEAQ (reference sequence). This CDR3 spans 15 amino acids. Sequencing input was equivalent genomic DNA from CVID and controls. The table came from immunoSEQ multiplex PCR; TCRdb's copy has only in-frame clones and leaves some out. The sample lists under 45,000 clones, none appearing once, the ten largest making up about 1.3%.

Sequenced sample: peripheral blood mononuclear cells. This sequence joins TRBV7-7 and TRBJ2-5, with TRBD2 matching over 9 bases. This sequence originates from a person aged 18-70 years in good health. The CDR3 loop is CASSSSAGGRETQYF. The part of the CDR3 DNA that was read is TGTGCTAGCAGCTCTTCGGCGGGAGGGCGAGAGACC.